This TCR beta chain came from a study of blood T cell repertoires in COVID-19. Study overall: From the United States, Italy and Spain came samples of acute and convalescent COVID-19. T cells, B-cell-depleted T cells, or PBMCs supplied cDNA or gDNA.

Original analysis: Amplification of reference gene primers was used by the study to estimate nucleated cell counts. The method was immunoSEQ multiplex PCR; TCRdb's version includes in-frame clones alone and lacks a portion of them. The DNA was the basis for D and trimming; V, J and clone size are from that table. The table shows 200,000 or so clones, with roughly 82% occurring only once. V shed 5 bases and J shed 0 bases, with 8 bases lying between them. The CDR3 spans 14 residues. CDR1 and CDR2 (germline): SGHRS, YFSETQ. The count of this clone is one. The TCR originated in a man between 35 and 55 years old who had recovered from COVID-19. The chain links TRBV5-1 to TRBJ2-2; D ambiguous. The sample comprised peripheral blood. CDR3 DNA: TGCGCCAGCAGGGCGGTTACGAACACCGGGGAGCTGTTTTTT. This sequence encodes CASRAVTNTGELFF.